Following are 2 T cell receptor beta chains from one sample sequenced in a study of neurological immune-mediated disorders. MiXCR, applied by TCRdb to the 5' RACE reads, yields one record per CDR3 protein. The profile shows tens of thousands of distinct CDR3 sequences, under 4.5% of them singletons. The sequenced material came from PBMCs. The receptors come from a woman in her 30s with multiple sclerosis.

This clonotype has a handful of counts. A read error is possible here, since a much larger clone lies one base away. The chain recombines TRBV29-1 with TRBJ1-4; TRBD1 is a possible D gene (5 bases). Between the trimmed V and J ends, which lost 1 base and 8 bases, there was a span of 11 bases. The CDR3 sequence is 13 residues long. The V gene's germline CDR1 is SQVTM and CDR2 ANQGSEA. The CDR3 loop reads CSVEGTFKEKLFF. The CDR3 DNA follows: TGCAGCGTTGAAGGGACATTCAAGGAAAAACTGTTTTTT.

This clonotype came up many times. The chain carries TRBV25-1 and TRBJ1-3; D ambiguous. V was shortened by 6 bases and J by 3 bases, with 15 bases between the two germline ends. CDR3 length: 15 residues. Per germline, CDR1 MGHDK and CDR2 SYGVNS. The CDR3 DNA sequence: TGTGCCAGCAGGGGGTCAGTGTGGAGTGGAAACACCATATATTTT. It is translated as CASRGSVWSGNTIYF. The full variable domain, its missing parts supplied by reference TRBV25-1 and TRBJ1-3, is EADIYQTPRYLVIGTGKKITLECSQTMGHDKMYWYQQDPGMELHLIHYSYGVNSTEKGDLSSESTVSRIRTEHFPLTLESARPSHTSQYLCASRGSVWSGNTIYFGEGSWLTVV.